These T cell receptor beta chains were read from a single sample in a study of a mutant IDH1 vaccine in newly diagnosed glioma. For these receptors, no antigen is known. Here immunoSEQ multiplex PCR was the method, and the copy in TCRdb shows in-frame clones only, minus some. Of about 50,000 clones listed, about 88% are singletons. The sample consisted of PBMCs, taken from a glioma patient whose treatment included an IDH1 peptide vaccine. The receptors derive from a woman aged 25-40 years with glioma. Some clones in this sample may be carry-over from other donors' samples. The CDR3 runs from the conserved cysteine through the conserved F or W. A D gene is named only where the DNA matches it firmly. Size values are once, few and many counts, or a class for expanded clones, and some rows have none.

v_gene: TRBV7-6; len: 16; abundance: NA; j_gene: TRBJ1-4; d_gene: NA; CDR3aa: CASSPGGGRTNEKLFF; CDR3nt: TGTGCCAGCAGCCCCGGCGGGGGTCGAACTAATGAAAAACTGTTTTTT
v_gene: TRBV6-6; len: 14; abundance: NA; j_gene: TRBJ2-7; d_gene: TRBD1; CDR3aa: CASRRGQNLYEQYF; CDR3nt: TGTGCCAGCAGAAGGGGACAGAACCTCTACGAGCAGTACTTC
v_gene: TRBV14; len: 11; abundance: NA; j_gene: TRBJ2-3; d_gene: NA; CDR3aa: CASSQGDTQYF; CDR3nt: TGTGCCAGCAGCCAAGGAGATACGCAGTATTTT
v_gene: TRBV5-6; len: 14; abundance: once; j_gene: TRBJ2-7; d_gene: TRBD1; CDR3aa: CASSLGDRGYEQYF; CDR3nt: TGTGCCAGCAGCTTGGGAGACAGGGGGTACGAGCAGTACTTC
v_gene: TRBV9; len: 14; abundance: NA; j_gene: TRBJ1-5; d_gene: NA; CDR3aa: CASSRGGNNQPQHF; CDR3nt: TGTGCCAGCAGCAGGGGGGGGAACAATCAGCCCCAGCATTTT
v_gene: TRBV7-9; len: 14; abundance: NA; j_gene: TRBJ1-1; d_gene: TRBD1; CDR3aa: CASSFKDRVAEAFF; CDR3nt: TGTGCCAGCAGCTTTAAAGACAGGGTTGCTGAAGCTTTCTTT
v_gene: TRBV5-3; len: 17; abundance: once; j_gene: TRBJ1-2; d_gene: TRBD1; CDR3aa: CARSLELRTGVDYGYTF; CDR3nt: TGTGCCAGAAGCCTGGAGTTGAGGACAGGGGTAGACTATGGCTACACCTTC
v_gene: TRBV25-1; len: 15; abundance: NA; j_gene: TRBJ1-1; d_gene: TRBD1; CDR3aa: CASSPRQGQNTEAFF; CDR3nt: TGTGCCAGCAGTCCCCGACAGGGGCAGAACACTGAAGCTTTCTTT
v_gene: TRBV5-1; len: 17; abundance: NA; j_gene: TRBJ2-1; d_gene: TRBD1; CDR3aa: CASSLVPRDRDYNEQFF; CDR3nt: TGCGCCAGCAGCTTGGTCCCCCGGGACAGGGACTACAATGAGCAGTTCTTC
v_gene: TRBV10-3; len: 12; abundance: NA; j_gene: TRBJ1-4; d_gene: NA; CDR3aa: CAISAGNEKLFF; CDR3nt: TGTGCCATCAGTGCGGGTAATGAAAAACTGTTTTTT
v_gene: TRBV9; len: 17; abundance: NA; j_gene: TRBJ2-6; d_gene: TRBD1; CDR3aa: CASSEHRGLSGANVLTF; CDR3nt: TGTGCCAGCAGCGAGCACAGGGGGCTGTCTGGGGCCAACGTCCTGACTTTC
v_gene: TRBV9; len: 13; abundance: NA; j_gene: TRBJ1-5; d_gene: TRBD1; CDR3aa: CASSGQGNQPQHF; CDR3nt: TGTGCCAGCAGCGGACAGGGAAATCAGCCCCAGCATTTT
v_gene: TRBV18; len: 14; abundance: NA; j_gene: TRBJ1-4; d_gene: NA; CDR3aa: CASSPPNGNEKLFF; CDR3nt: TGTGCCAGCTCACCACCGAACGGAAATGAAAAACTGTTTTTT
v_gene: TRBV6-6; len: 15; abundance: NA; j_gene: TRBJ1-5; d_gene: TRBD1; CDR3aa: CASSYQDRLNQPQHF; CDR3nt: TGTGCCAGCAGTTACCAGGACAGGTTAAATCAGCCCCAGCATTTT
v_gene: TRBV5-1; len: 14; abundance: NA; j_gene: TRBJ2-5; d_gene: TRBD2; CDR3aa: CASKLGGAGETQYF; CDR3nt: TGCGCCAGCAAGTTGGGGGGAGCGGGGGAGACCCAGTACTTC
v_gene: TRBV19; len: 16; abundance: NA; j_gene: TRBJ2-2; d_gene: TRBD2; CDR3aa: CATQGGLASLAGELFF; CDR3nt: TGTGCCACCCAGGGGGGACTAGCGAGTCTGGCTGGGGAGCTGTTTTTT
v_gene: TRBV18; len: 14; abundance: NA; j_gene: TRBJ2-5; d_gene: NA; CDR3aa: CASSPSRTGETQYF; CDR3nt: TGTGCCAGCTCACCAAGCCGAACAGGGGAGACCCAGTACTTC
v_gene: TRBV19; len: 14; abundance: NA; j_gene: TRBJ1-2; d_gene: NA; CDR3aa: CASSITGKGYGYTF; CDR3nt: TGTGCCAGTAGTATCACAGGGAAGGGTTATGGCTACACCTTC
v_gene: TRBV10-3; len: 14; abundance: NA; j_gene: TRBJ2-2; d_gene: NA; CDR3aa: CAVKDKANTGELFF; CDR3nt: TGTGCCGTCAAGGACAAAGCGAACACCGGGGAGCTGTTTTTT
v_gene: TRBV27; len: 12; abundance: NA; j_gene: TRBJ1-1; d_gene: NA; CDR3aa: CASSLGGREAFF; CDR3nt: TGTGCCAGCAGTTTGGGAGGGAGGGAAGCTTTCTTT
v_gene: TRBV9; len: 15; abundance: NA; j_gene: TRBJ1-3; d_gene: NA; CDR3aa: CASSPTAGSGNTIYF; CDR3nt: TGTGCCAGCAGCCCCACAGCGGGGTCGGGAAACACCATATATTTT
v_gene: TRBV28; len: 16; abundance: few; j_gene: TRBJ2-1; d_gene: TRBD2; CDR3aa: CASSSLADSSYNEQFF; CDR3nt: TGTGCCAGCAGTTCCCTAGCGGATAGCTCCTACAATGAGCAGTTCTTC
v_gene: TRBV9; len: 15; abundance: NA; j_gene: TRBJ2-1; d_gene: TRBD2; CDR3aa: CASSEGTSGYNEQFF; CDR3nt: TGTGCCAGCAGCGAGGGGACTAGCGGTTACAATGAGCAGTTCTTC
v_gene: TRBV5-3; len: 15; abundance: NA; j_gene: TRBJ2-5; d_gene: NA; CDR3aa: CARSLAPGVGETQYF; CDR3nt: TGTGCCAGAAGCTTGGCCCCGGGGGTGGGGGAGACCCAGTACTTC
v_gene: TRBV1; len: 21; abundance: NA; j_gene: TRBJ1-1; d_gene: NA; CDR3aa: CTSSQDPRSGQGAGSWTEAFF; CDR3nt: TGCACCAGCAGCCAAGATCCCCGCTCCGGACAGGGGGCAGGGTCGTGGACTGAAGCTTTCTTT
v_gene: TRBV9; len: 15; abundance: once; j_gene: TRBJ1-5; d_gene: NA; CDR3aa: CASSVGGASNQPQHF; CDR3nt: TGTGCCAGCAGCGTAGGAGGCGCCAGCAATCAGCCCCAGCATTTT
v_gene: TRBV27; len: 13; abundance: NA; j_gene: TRBJ2-2; d_gene: TRBD1; CDR3aa: CASSTQGAGELFF; CDR3nt: TGTGCCAGCAGCACTCAGGGGGCAGGGGAGCTGTTTTTT
v_gene: TRBV18; len: 13; abundance: NA; j_gene: TRBJ1-5; d_gene: NA; CDR3aa: CASTSGPDQPQHF; CDR3nt: TGTGCCAGCACCTCGGGACCAGATCAGCCCCAGCATTTT
v_gene: TRBV29-1; len: 14; abundance: NA; j_gene: TRBJ2-5; d_gene: TRBD2; CDR3aa: CSVVWSGRGETQYF; CDR3nt: TGCAGCGTTGTGTGGAGCGGGAGAGGGGAGACCCAGTACTTC
v_gene: TRBV7-2; len: 15; abundance: NA; j_gene: TRBJ2-3; d_gene: NA; CDR3aa: CASSLSRRGADTQYF; CDR3nt: TGTGCCAGCAGCTTGTCAAGACGAGGGGCAGATACGCAGTATTTT
v_gene: TRBV15; len: 13; abundance: NA; j_gene: TRBJ2-5; d_gene: NA; CDR3aa: CATSREWWETQYF; CDR3nt: TGTGCCACCAGCAGAGAGTGGTGGGAGACCCAGTACTTC
v_gene: TRBV13; len: 17; abundance: NA; j_gene: TRBJ2-7; d_gene: NA; CDR3aa: CASSLGLTSPSPTEQYF; CDR3nt: TGTGCCAGCAGCTTAGGCCTAACCTCACCCAGCCCTACCGAGCAGTACTTC
v_gene: TRBV6-5; len: 13; abundance: NA; j_gene: TRBJ2-7; d_gene: NA; CDR3aa: CASSRRPDREQYF; CDR3nt: TGTGCCAGCAGCAGGAGACCGGACCGGGAGCAGTACTTC
v_gene: TRBV30; len: 13; abundance: NA; j_gene: TRBJ2-1; d_gene: TRBD2; CDR3aa: CAWKGGRISEQFF; CDR3nt: TGTGCCTGGAAGGGCGGGAGGATATCTGAGCAGTTCTTC
v_gene: TRBV2; len: 14; abundance: NA; j_gene: TRBJ2-7; d_gene: TRBD1; CDR3aa: CASSEAPGGYEQYF; CDR3nt: TGTGCCAGCAGTGAAGCTCCAGGGGGCTACGAGCAGTACTTC
v_gene: TRBV30; len: 12; abundance: NA; j_gene: TRBJ2-2; d_gene: NA; CDR3aa: CACLRGTGELFF; CDR3nt: TGTGCCTGCCTTAGAGGCACCGGGGAGCTGTTTTTT
v_gene: TRBV5-3; len: 14; abundance: NA; j_gene: TRBJ1-4; d_gene: NA; CDR3aa: CARSLFFIATKLFF; CDR3nt: TGTGCCAGAAGCCTTTTCTTTATTGCGACAAAACTGTTTTTT
v_gene: TRBV20-1; len: 11; abundance: NA; j_gene: TRBJ1-4; d_gene: NA; CDR3aa: CSGWVEEKLFF; CDR3nt: TGCAGTGGGTGGGTCGAGGAAAAACTGTTTTTT
v_gene: TRBV6-5; len: 16; abundance: NA; j_gene: TRBJ2-2; d_gene: NA; CDR3aa: CASSYTWGRPTGELFF; CDR3nt: TGTGCCAGCAGTTACACATGGGGGCGACCGACCGGGGAGCTGTTTTTT
v_gene: TRBV19; len: 14; abundance: NA; j_gene: TRBJ2-7; d_gene: TRBD1; CDR3aa: CASSIRQGAQEQYF; CDR3nt: TGTGCCAGTAGTATTCGACAGGGGGCGCAAGAGCAGTACTTC
v_gene: TRBV7-4; len: 15; abundance: once; j_gene: TRBJ2-7; d_gene: TRBD2; CDR3aa: CASSLNLAGPYEQYF; CDR3nt: TGTGCCAGCAGCTTAAACCTAGCGGGTCCCTACGAGCAGTACTTC
v_gene: TRBV19; len: 14; abundance: few; j_gene: TRBJ1-5; d_gene: TRBD1; CDR3aa: CASRDRAYNQPQHF; CDR3nt: TGTGCCAGTAGAGACAGGGCTTACAATCAGCCCCAGCATTTT
v_gene: TRBV10-3; len: 14; abundance: NA; j_gene: TRBJ2-7; d_gene: TRBD2; CDR3aa: CAIRGETSGYEQYF; CDR3nt: TGTGCCATCAGGGGGGAGACTAGCGGCTACGAGCAGTACTTC
v_gene: TRBV7-9; len: 14; abundance: NA; j_gene: TRBJ2-7; d_gene: NA; CDR3aa: CASSLGGRLYEQYF; CDR3nt: TGTGCCAGCAGCTTAGGGGGGAGATTGTACGAGCAGTACTTC
v_gene: TRBV10-3; len: 15; abundance: NA; j_gene: TRBJ2-1; d_gene: TRBD2; CDR3aa: CAISALAGANNEQFF; CDR3nt: TGTGCCATCAGTGCTTTAGCGGGAGCAAACAATGAGCAGTTCTTC
v_gene: TRBV19; len: 15; abundance: NA; j_gene: TRBJ1-5; d_gene: NA; CDR3aa: CASSITGYSNQPQHF; CDR3nt: TGTGCCAGTAGTATCACAGGGTATAGCAATCAGCCCCAGCATTTT
v_gene: TRBV19; len: 16; abundance: NA; j_gene: TRBJ1-1; d_gene: NA; CDR3aa: CASTDVLTGIHTEAFF; CDR3nt: TGTGCCAGTACCGACGTCCTAACAGGGATCCACACTGAAGCTTTCTTT
v_gene: TRBV7-9; len: 13; abundance: NA; j_gene: TRBJ2-5; d_gene: NA; CDR3aa: CASSLVRGETQYF; CDR3nt: TGTGCCAGCAGCTTAGTCAGGGGAGAGACCCAGTACTTC
v_gene: TRBV18; len: 13; abundance: NA; j_gene: TRBJ2-7; d_gene: NA; CDR3aa: CASSPGQTYEQYF; CDR3nt: TGTGCCAGCTCACCCGGACAGACTTACGAGCAGTACTTC
v_gene: TRBV6-6; len: 16; abundance: NA; j_gene: TRBJ1-3; d_gene: NA; CDR3aa: CASSYSVLMDSNTIYF; CDR3nt: TGTGCCAGCAGTTACTCGGTTCTTATGGACAGCAACACCATATATTTT
v_gene: TRBV30; len: 13; abundance: few; j_gene: TRBJ1-4; d_gene: NA; CDR3aa: CAWSVSVGRGLFF; CDR3nt: TGTGCCTGGAGTGTATCAGTGGGGCGCGGACTGTTTTTT